These 17 T cell receptor beta chains came from one sample sequenced in a study of OX40 agonist ivuxolimab in advanced cancers. TCRdb keeps only in-frame clones here, not all; method: immunoSEQ multiplex PCR. The sample records 9,500 to 12,000 clones, about three quarters being singletons. The sequenced sample was CD4+ or CD8+ T cells sorted from blood, obtained in a trial of the OX40 agonist ivuxolimab. These receptors all come from an adult with an advanced solid tumor such as melanoma, head and neck, liver or kidney cancer.

This chain joins TRBV28 and TRBJ2-2, with 7 bases aligning to TRBD2. The CDR3 has 15 residues. With V trimmed by 7 bases and J by 5 bases, 10 bases remained unmatched. The germline V gene has CDR1 MDHEN and CDR2 SYDVKM. The CDR3: CASKLGLGGTGELFF. CDR3 coding DNA: TGTGCCAGCAAGCTAGGCCTCGGGGGGACCGGGGAGCTGTTTTTT.

The chain uses TRBV4-3 and TRBJ2-7; D is possibly TRBD2 (5 bases). CDR3 length: 15 residues. CDR1 and CDR2 (germline): LGHNA, YSLEER. V lost 4 bases, J lost 3 bases, and 16 bases lay in between. The CDR3 region is CASSPAATTGYEQYF. DNA of the CDR3: TGCGCCAGCAGCCCAGCGGCGACGACGGGCTACGAGCAGTACTTC.

The CDR3 loop reads CASSLSYNRNEQFF. The CDR3 DNA follows: TGTGCCAGCAGCTTGAGTTACAATCGCAATGAGCAGTTCTTC. This sequence joins TRBV5-6 and TRBJ2-1, with D hard to call. Germline V gives CDR1 SGHDT, CDR2 YYEEEE. The V end was cut by 1 base, the J end by 6 bases, with 11 bases between. The CDR3 has 14 residues.

The V and J genes are TRBV2 and TRBJ2-7; weak D call: TRBD1 (5 bases). Germline V gene sequence: CDR1 SNHLY, CDR2 FYNNEI. Trimming took 4 bases from V and 0 from J, leaving 13 bases between them. The CDR3 loop spans 15 amino acids. The CDR3 loop is CASSGGGTFSYEQYF. For the CDR3, the DNA is TGTGCCAGCAGTGGGGGCGGTACCTTCTCCTACGAGCAGTACTTC.

This sequence joins TRBV28 and TRBJ2-1; D may be TRBD2 (6 bases). Between the trimmed V and J ends, which lost 4 bases and 0 bases, there was a span of 16 bases. CDR3 size: 17 residues. Germline V gene sequence: CDR1 MDHEN, CDR2 SYDVKM. The CDR3 DNA sequence: TGTGCCAGCAGTTCTACCGGGAGCAGCCACTCCTACAATGAGCAGTTCTTC. Its translation is CASSSTGSSHSYNEQFF.

This chain joins TRBV5-6 and TRBJ1-3; no clear D. The CDR3 is 17 amino acids. CDR1 is SGHDT and CDR2 is YYEEEE in the germline V gene. The V end was cut by 5 bases, the J end by 0 bases, with 18 bases between. DNA of the CDR3: TGTGCCAGCAGTCCCGGTGGAGGGAGGAGCTCTGGAAACACCATATATTTT. The encoded protein is CASSPGGGRSSGNTIYF. Full variable domain (outside the CDR3, taken from reference TRBV5-6 and TRBJ1-3): DAGVTQSPTHLIKTRGQQVTLRCSPKSGHDTVSWYQQALGQGPQFIFQYYEEEERQRGNFPDRFSGHQFPNYSSELNVNALLLGDSALYLCASSPGGGRSSGNTIYFGEGSWLTVV.

The chain combines TRBV6-1 with TRBJ1-2; D not resolved. Germline loops: CDR1 MNHNS, CDR2 SASEGT. The CDR3 runs to 13 residues. The germline V and J ends were trimmed by 7 bases and 4 bases, with 13 bases remaining between them. The CDR3 here is CASNSLSAYGYTF. The CDR3, as DNA: TGTGCCAGCAACTCCCTCTCGGCCTATGGCTACACCTTC.

This clone was seen a few times. This chain connects TRBV14 to TRBJ1-1; no definite D call. CDR3 length: 14 amino acids. Germline V gene lookup returns CDR1 SGHDN and CDR2 FVKESK. With 1 base removed from V and 2 bases from J, the gap between germline ends came to 8 bases. The CDR3 sequence is CASSQGQFNTEAFF. For the CDR3, the DNA is TGTGCCAGCAGCCAAGGACAATTCAACACTGAAGCTTTCTTT.

V is TRBV19 and J is TRBJ1-2; a weak D match, TRBD1 (5 bases). Germline loops: CDR1 LNHDA, CDR2 SQIVND (reference sequence). This CDR3 has 13 amino acids. With 6 bases removed from V and 4 bases from J, the gap between germline ends came to 12 bases. CDR3 bases: TGTGCCAGTAGGGAGGGGACGGTCTATGGCTACACCTTC. Amino acids: CASREGTVYGYTF.

The chain uses TRBV28 and TRBJ2-5; D gene ambiguous. Germline-derived CDR1 and CDR2 are MDHEN and SYDVKM. V dropped 8 bases and J dropped 5 bases, with 12 bases sitting between them. The CDR3 runs 12 residues. Here the CDR3 reads CASWNYSETQYF. Written as DNA, the CDR3 is TGTGCCAGCTGGAATTATAGTGAGACCCAGTACTTC.

The chain links TRBV9 to TRBJ2-5; D not certain. Trimming removed 3 bases at V and 5 bases at J, with 11 bases between. This CDR3 has 13 residues. From germline, CDR1 is SGDLS and CDR2 YYNGEE. This chain's CDR3 is CASSGTVAETQYF. CDR3 coding DNA: TGTGCCAGCAGCGGGACGGTCGCGGAGACCCAGTACTTC. Supplemented by reference TRBV9 and TRBJ2-5, the full variable domain reads DSGVTQTPKHLITATGQRVTLRCSPRSGDLSVYWYQQSLDQGLQFLIQYYNGEERAKGNILERFSAQQFPDLHSELNLSSLELGDSALYFCASSGTVAETQYFGPGTRLLVL.

The genes are TRBV7-6 and TRBJ1-4; 7 bases are shared with TRBD1. Germline trimming cut 3 bases from V and 0 bases from J; bases unmatched to any gene: 4. The germline gives CDR1 SGHVS, CDR2 FNYEAQ. The CDR3 length is 16 residues. This chain's CDR3 is CASSLAGTATNEKLFF. Here the CDR3 DNA reads TGTGCCAGCAGCTTGGCCGGGACAGCAACTAATGAAAAACTGTTTTTT.

Only one count was recorded for this clone. This rearrangement joins TRBV7-6 to TRBJ2-1; 7 bases match TRBD2. CDR1 and CDR2 from the germline V gene are SGHVS and FNYEAQ. The V gene end was trimmed by 4 bases and the J gene end by 0 bases; junction bases not matched to a gene: 3. The CDR3 loop spans 15 amino acids. Here the CDR3 reads CASSSLASSYNEQFF. The CDR3 DNA is TGTGCCAGCAGCTCACTAGCGTCCTCCTACAATGAGCAGTTCTTC.

The chain joins TRBV5-5 to TRBJ2-2; no clear D gene. Trimming removed 2 bases from V and 6 bases from J, with 17 bases in between. Germline-derived CDR1 and CDR2 are SGHKS and YYEKEE (reference sequence). The CDR3 is 16 residues long. CDR3 nucleotides: TGTGCCAGCAGCTTCCCGACTGGGAATCTGGCCGGGGAGCTGTTTTTT. This gives the protein CASSFPTGNLAGELFF.

This chain connects TRBV6-1 to TRBJ2-7; D is possibly TRBD1 (5 bases). CDR1 is MNHNS and CDR2 is SASEGT in the germline V gene. With 2 bases removed from V and 3 bases from J, the gap between germline ends came to 14 bases. The CDR3 runs to 15 residues. The CDR3 spells CASSETAGQFYEQYF. The CDR3 DNA follows: TGTGCCAGCAGTGAAACGGCAGGGCAATTCTACGAGCAGTACTTC.

The gene calls are TRBV7-6 and TRBJ1-5; 9 bases match TRBD1. J gave up 7 bases and V 3 bases, and 4 bases lay outside the gene matches. Germline assignment: CDR1 SGHVS and CDR2 FNYEAQ. The CDR3 extends over 14 amino acids. The CDR3 region is CASSLNRGQQPQHF. CDR3 coding DNA: TGTGCCAGCAGCTTGAACAGGGGGCAGCAGCCCCAGCATTTT. The full variable domain, rest sourced from reference TRBV7-6 and TRBJ1-5, is GAGVSQSPRYKVTKRGQDVALRCDPISGHVSLYWYRQALGQGPEFLTYFNYEAQQDKSGLPNDRFSAERPEGSISTLTIQRTEQRDSAMYRCASSLNRGQQPQHFGDGTRLSIL.

This rearrangement joins TRBV30 to TRBJ2-7; D remains unclear. Germline assignment: CDR1 GTSNPN and CDR2 SVGIG (reference sequence). The V end was cut by 0 bases, the J end by 3 bases, with 9 bases between. CDR3 size: 13 residues. Written as DNA, the CDR3 is TGTGCCTGGAGTGTACTTGAGTACTACGAGCAGTACTTC. It is translated as CAWSVLEYYEQYF. Full variable domain (remainder filled in from reference TRBV30 and TRBJ2-7): SQTIHQWPATLVQPVGSPLSLECTVEGTSNPNLYWYRQAAGRGLQLLFYSVGIGQISSEVPQNLSASRPQDRQFILSSKKLLLSDSGFYLCAWSVLEYYEQYFGPGTRLTVT.